The 15 T cell receptor beta chains in this list originate from one sample, sequenced in a study of blood T cell repertoires in COVID-19. Profiled with immunoSEQ multiplex PCR; TCRdb holds only in-frame clones, not every one. Of approximately 280,000 clones listed, around 89% are singletons. The material sequenced was peripheral blood. These receptors were collected from a middle-aged man with acute or convalescent COVID-19.

The chain is built from TRBV3-1 (or the pseudogene TRBV3-2) and TRBJ2-7; D ambiguous. The CDR3 contains 14 residues. CDR1 and CDR2 from the germline V gene are LGHDT and YNNKEL (reference sequence). V lost 3 bases to trimming and J lost 2 bases, with 11 bases between them. The CDR3 reads CASSHPYKTYEQYF. The DNA for the CDR3 is TGTGCCAGCAGCCATCCGTACAAGACCTACGAGCAGTACTTC.

This chain links TRBV11-3 with TRBJ1-2, with D possibly being TRBD1 (5 bases). Germline assignment: CDR1 SGHNT and CDR2 YENEEA. The CDR3 runs 14 residues. V was clipped by 0 bases and J by 8 bases, with 13 bases between them. CDR3 in DNA: TGTGCCAGCAGCTTAGACCCATCGGGGGAAGGCTACACCTTC. Translated: CASSLDPSGEGYTF. Full variable domain (missing parts from reference TRBV11-3 and TRBJ1-2): EAGVVQSPRYKIIEKKQPVAFWCNPISGHNTLYWYLQNLGQGPELLIRYENEEAVDDSQLPKDRFSAERLKGVDSTLKIQPAELGDSAVYLCASSLDPSGEGYTFGSGTRLTVV.

The genes are TRBV30 and TRBJ2-3; 10 bases agree with TRBD1. This CDR3 has 15 residues. Trimming cost V 4 bases and J 2 bases; bases outside gene matches: 6. From germline, CDR1 is GTSNPN and CDR2 SVGIG (reference sequence). The CDR3 DNA follows: TGTGCCTGGACCAGGGACAGGGGCTCCACAGATACGCAGTATTTT. Translating gives CAWTRDRGSTDTQYF.

The chain recombines TRBV21-1 with TRBJ2-5; no DNA check was done on the table's D call, TRBD2. TRBV21-1 is noted as a pseudogene. The CDR3 loop spans 18 amino acids. DNA of the CDR3: TGTGCCAGCAGCAAAGCGATTCGGGCTAGCGGGGGGGAAGAGACCCAGTACTTC. Translated, it gives CASSKAIRASGGEETQYF.

This clone was recorded a few times. The rearrangement joins TRBV10-1 to TRBJ1-1; D gene ambiguous. V lost 6 bases and J lost 10, with 15 bases in between. From germline, CDR1 is WNHNN and CDR2 SYGVQD (reference sequence). This CDR3 comprises 12 residues. The CDR3 spells CASSGEGQGAFF. CDR3 in DNA: TGCGCCAGCAGCGGAGAGGGCCAAGGAGCTTTCTTT.

This rearrangement joins TRBV5-1 to TRBJ2-2; D gene ambiguous. Trimming cost V 1 base and J 1 base, with 8 bases left between them. Per the germline V gene, CDR1 is SGHRS and CDR2 is YFSETQ. There are 15 residues in the CDR3. The CDR3 protein is CASSLRTKNTGELFF. CDR3 DNA: TGCGCCAGCAGCTTGCGTACTAAGAACACCGGGGAGCTGTTTTTT.

V is TRBV10-2 and J is TRBJ2-7; D perhaps matches TRBD1 (5 bases). This CDR3 spans 13 amino acids. CDR1 and CDR2 (germline): WSHSY, SAAADI. V was cut by 2 bases and J by 3 bases, with 8 bases left in between. CDR3 region: CASSEADSYEQYF. Written as DNA, the CDR3 is TGCGCCAGCAGTGAGGCTGACAGCTACGAGCAGTACTTC.

V is TRBV6-6 and J is TRBJ2-7, with a possible D match to TRBD2 (7 bases). The CDR3 extends over 16 amino acids. Germline V CDR1 and CDR2: MNHNY, SVGAGI (reference sequence). Trimming removed 2 bases at V and 9 bases at J, with 23 bases between. The chain's CDR3 is CASSYSSGRGPGGQYF. CDR3 nucleotides: TGTGCCAGCAGTTACAGTAGTGGGCGGGGGCCCGGCGGGCAGTACTTC.

This clone was detected a few times. The chain joins TRBV29-1 to TRBJ1-1; 8 nucleotides agree with TRBD1. This CDR3 comprises 12 residues. Germline CDR1 and CDR2: SQVTM and ANQGSEA. J lost 4 bases, V lost 4 bases, and 2 bases had no gene match. CDR3 sequence (DNA): TGCAGCGTTGCCACAGGGGGCACTGAAGCTTTCTTT. This encodes CSVATGGTEAFF.

V usage is TRBV6-5 and J usage is TRBJ1-2, with 9 bases identical to TRBD1. Germline values: CDR1 MNHEY, CDR2 SVGAGI. With 6 bases clipped from V and 7 bases from J, the junction kept 12 bases outside the gene matches. The CDR3 loop spans 15 amino acids. The CDR3 reads CASRQFRQGGGGYTF. The CDR3 DNA sequence: TGTGCCAGCAGGCAATTTCGACAGGGGGGAGGTGGCTACACCTTC.

This clone was observed a few times. The rearrangement uses TRBV29-1 and TRBJ2-7; tentatively, D is TRBD1 (5 bases). This CDR3 region has 14 residues. Between the trimmed V and J ends, which lost 1 base and 2 bases, there was a span of 12 bases. Germline values: CDR1 SQVTM, CDR2 ANQGSEA. In nucleotides, the CDR3 is TGCAGCGTTGAAGGGGCGTCAGGGACCTACGAGCAGTACTTC. Its translation is CSVEGASGTYEQYF.

This chain connects TRBV30 to TRBJ1-1; TRBD1 aligns across 7 bases. The CDR3 consists of 15 residues. Germline assignment: CDR1 GTSNPN and CDR2 SVGIG (reference sequence). V shed 5 bases, J shed 5 bases, and the junction held 14 bases outside the gene matches. The CDR3 protein is CAWQDPTGVRTEAFF. The CDR3 DNA sequence: TGTGCCTGGCAGGACCCTACAGGGGTGAGGACTGAAGCTTTCTTT.

This chain uses TRBV7-2 with TRBJ1-4, with D possibly matching TRBD1 (5 bases). This CDR3 is 14 amino acids long. CDR1 is SGHTA and CDR2 is FQGNSA in the germline V gene. The V end was cut by 5 bases, the J end by 4 bases, with 11 bases between. The CDR3 nucleotides are TGTGCCAGCAGCCACGACAGACATAATGAAAAACTGTTTTTT. This sequence encodes CASSHDRHNEKLFF.

The chain is built from TRBV19 and TRBJ1-5; 7 positions agree with TRBD1. Germline values: CDR1 LNHDA, CDR2 SQIVND (reference sequence). The CDR3 is 14 residues long. Trimming at V came to 3 bases and at J to 3 bases, leaving 2 bases not matched to a gene. The CDR3 coding sequence is TGTGCCAGTAGTATGGGGACAGACAATCAGCCCCAGCATTTT. Protein: CASSMGTDNQPQHF.

J is TRBJ2-2 and V is TRBV9; TRBD1 might be the D (5 bases). V lost 4 bases, J lost 5 bases, and 18 bases lay in between. CDR1 and CDR2 (germline): SGDLS, YYNGEE. CDR3 length: 16 residues. The CDR3: CASSPHKGSGTGELFF. The DNA of the CDR3 is TGTGCCAGCAGCCCCCATAAGGGTTCAGGGACCGGGGAGCTGTTTTTT.